These 18 T cell receptor beta chains were sequenced from one sample in a study of CD8 T cell repertoires and HIV-1 epitope variants. The protocol was immunoSEQ multiplex PCR, while the TCRdb copy is restricted to in-frame clones and leaves out a portion. The sample gives tens of thousands of clones, approximately 70% of which show up once; under 30% is in the top ten. The sequenced sample was uncultured baseline CD8+ T cells from peripheral blood mononuclear cells (PBMCs). Every receptor here comes from a male donor with HIV.

V usage is TRBV7-2 and J usage is TRBJ2-7; TRBD2 matches 11 bases. This CDR3 contains 16 residues. V shed 3 bases, J shed 5 bases, and the junction held 9 bases outside the gene matches. Germline V gives CDR1 SGHTA, CDR2 FQGNSA. The CDR3 DNA sequence: TGTGCCAGCAGCTTGGTTATAGCGGGGGGGCCCGACGAGCAGTACTTC. This gives the protein CASSLVIAGGPDEQYF.

The chain joins TRBV27 to TRBJ2-7; 8 bases fit TRBD2. V dropped 4 bases and J dropped 6; count of bases not matched to a gene: 8. The CDR3 spans 14 residues. Germline assignment: CDR1 MNHEY and CDR2 SMNVEV (reference sequence). The CDR3 loop is CASSSGLVGIEQYF. In nucleotides, the CDR3 is TGTGCCAGCAGTTCGGGACTAGTCGGGATCGAGCAGTACTTC.

The chain is built from TRBV28 and TRBJ2-2; D uncertain. This CDR3 comprises 13 residues. Germline CDR1 and CDR2: MDHEN and SYDVKM. With 2 bases removed from V and 8 bases from J, the gap between germline ends came to 9 bases. The CDR3 DNA sequence: TGTGCCAGCAGTTTACCTCCAGGAGGGGAGCTGTTTTTT. Protein: CASSLPPGGELFF. The full variable domain, its missing parts supplied by reference TRBV28 and TRBJ2-2, is DVKVTQSSRYLVKRTGEKVFLECVQDMDHENMFWYRQDPGLGLRLIYFSYDVKMKEKGDIPEGYSVSREKKERFSLILESASTNQTSMYLCASSLPPGGELFFGEGSRLTVL.

In this sample, this clone turned up once. The rearrangement links TRBV9 to TRBJ2-2; D not certain. V was shortened by 2 bases and J by 7 bases, with 6 bases between the two germline ends. The CDR3 sequence is 12 residues long. CDR1 SGDLS and CDR2 YYNGEE come from the germline V gene. The DNA of the CDR3 is TGTGCCAGCAGCGTTACGCGCGGGGAGCTGTTTTTT. As protein: CASSVTRGELFF.

The chain is built from TRBV28 and TRBJ2-7; 9 nucleotides line up with TRBD1. CDR3 size: 15 residues. Germline V lookup: CDR1 MDHEN, CDR2 SYDVKM. V lost 8 bases to trimming and J lost 1 base; unmatched junction nucleotides: 9. The CDR3 spells CASENTGQGSYEQYF. The CDR3 DNA is TGTGCCAGCGAAAATACTGGACAGGGGTCCTACGAGCAGTACTTC.

V gene TRBV5-6 combines with J gene TRBJ2-5; either TRBD1 or TRBD2 may fit D (5 bases each). Germline assignment: CDR1 SGHDT and CDR2 YYEEEE. V lost 1 base, J lost 5 bases, and 18 bases lay in between. The CDR3 totals 16 residues. As DNA, the CDR3 is TGTGCCAGCAGCTTGTTTTCCGGGGATTGGGGGGAGACCCAGTACTTC. Protein sequence: CASSLFSGDWGETQYF.

This sequence joins TRBV6-4 and TRBJ2-1; tentative D call: TRBD1 (5 bases). Trimming took off 6 bases at V and 0 bases at J, with 15 bases between the two ends. Germline CDR1 and CDR2: MRHNA and SNTAGT. The CDR3 contains 16 residues. The CDR3 nucleotides read TGTGCCAGCAGCCGCCAGGGTTGGGCCTCCTACAATGAGCAGTTCTTC. Translated: CASSRQGWASYNEQFF.

V is TRBV6-6 and J is TRBJ1-2; TRBD1 matches at 9 bases. The germline CDR1 and CDR2 sequences are MNHNY and SVGAGI (reference sequence). The CDR3 extends over 14 amino acids. Losses at the gene ends were 8 bases for V and 5 bases for J; bases not matched to a gene: 9. The CDR3, as DNA: TGTGCCAGCGGGCGGACAGGGGAAGGGTATGGCTACACCTTC. Its translation: CASGRTGEGYGYTF.

The J gene is TRBJ2-7, the V gene TRBV29-1; D might be TRBD1 (6 bases). Germline lookup yields CDR1 SQVTM and CDR2 ANQGSEA. The V and J ends lost 5 bases and 2 bases respectively, with 13 bases between them. The CDR3 is made up of 13 amino acids. CDR3 in DNA: TGCAGCGTTACAGGGATGAGGGCCTACGAGCAGTACTTC. It specifies CSVTGMRAYEQYF.

The chain recombines TRBV18 with TRBJ2-1; 9 positions agree with TRBD1. Germline CDR1 KGHSH, CDR2 LQKENI. The junction had 3 bases not matched to a gene; V was cut back by 4 bases and J by 2 bases. This CDR3 has 15 amino acids. The CDR3 is CASSLGTGTYNEQFF. The CDR3 bases are TGTGCCAGCTCACTAGGGACAGGGACCTACAATGAGCAGTTCTTC.

This chain uses TRBV5-5 with TRBJ1-1; D not certain. Germline assignment: CDR1 SGHKS and CDR2 YYEKEE (reference sequence). V lost 4 bases and J lost 1, with 8 bases in between. The CDR3 totals 13 residues. The CDR3 loop is CASSRQTNTEAFF. The CDR3 coding sequence is TGTGCCAGCAGCCGCCAAACGAACACTGAAGCTTTCTTT.

This chain connects TRBV29-1 to TRBJ1-2, with 7 bases lining up with TRBD1. CDR3 length: 13 residues. The J segment lost 5 bases and the V segment lost 7 bases, leaving 10 bases of the junction unmatched. In germline, CDR1 is SQVTM, CDR2 ANQGSEA. This CDR3 reads CSATLGQQYGYTF. For the CDR3, the DNA is TGCAGCGCTACCTTGGGACAGCAGTATGGCTACACCTTC.

This clone appeared a single time. This chain joins TRBV4-1 and TRBJ2-7; 7 bases agree with TRBD2. Germline CDR1 is MGHRA and CDR2 is YSYEKL. The CDR3 consists of 14 residues. V gave up 4 bases and J gave up 6 bases; unmatched junction bases: 9. CDR3 sequence: CASSRLRLAPEQYF. The CDR3 DNA follows: TGCGCCAGCAGCCGACTCAGACTAGCTCCCGAGCAGTACTTC.

This clone was counted a few times. The chain combines TRBV4-1 with TRBJ2-3, with 9 bases fitting TRBD2. V was pared by 3 bases and J by 0 bases, with 19 bases of the junction left unmatched. Germline CDR1 reads MGHRA; CDR2 reads YSYEKL. The CDR3 spans 21 residues. The CDR3, as DNA: TGCGCCAGCAGCCAGCCAAGTATACAGCGGGGGGCCTTAAGCAGCACAGATACGCAGTATTTT. It codes for CASSQPSIQRGALSSTDTQYF.

The gene calls are TRBV7-9 and TRBJ1-1; 7 bases are shared with TRBD1. Germline CDR1 and CDR2: SEHNR and FQNEAQ (reference sequence). The CDR3 is 14 residues long. Trimming removed 4 bases from V and 6 bases from J; junction bases left unmatched: 8. In DNA form, the CDR3 reads TGTGCCAGCAGCTCGGATAGGGGGCACGCTGAAGCTTTCTTT. Amino acids: CASSSDRGHAEAFF.

The V gene is TRBV25-1, the J gene TRBJ2-5, with D possibly matching TRBD2 (6 bases). Germline CDR1 MGHDK, CDR2 SYGVNS. The V end was cut by 7 bases, the J end by 0 bases, with 21 bases between. The CDR3 extends over 17 amino acids. The CDR3 reads CASNNTQGGAYQETQYF. The DNA of the CDR3 is TGTGCCAGCAACAATACACAAGGCGGGGCATACCAAGAGACCCAGTACTTC.

This rearrangement joins TRBV10-2 to TRBJ1-1; D unresolved. V shed 4 bases and J shed 5 bases, with 11 bases lying between them. The CDR3 contains 13 residues. Germline V gives CDR1 WSHSY, CDR2 SAAADI. As DNA, the CDR3 is TGCGCCAGCAGTGTTGGAGTATGGACTGAAGCTTTCTTT. It translates to CASSVGVWTEAFF.

This sequence joins TRBV9 and TRBJ1-1; 7 bases match TRBD1. V lost 3 bases, J lost 4 bases, and 6 bases stayed unmatched. Germline V gene lookup returns CDR1 SGDLS and CDR2 YYNGEE. This CDR3 region has 14 residues. DNA for the CDR3: TGTGCCAGCAGCGCGGGGACAGCGGGCACTGAAGCTTTCTTT. The encoded protein is CASSAGTAGTEAFF.